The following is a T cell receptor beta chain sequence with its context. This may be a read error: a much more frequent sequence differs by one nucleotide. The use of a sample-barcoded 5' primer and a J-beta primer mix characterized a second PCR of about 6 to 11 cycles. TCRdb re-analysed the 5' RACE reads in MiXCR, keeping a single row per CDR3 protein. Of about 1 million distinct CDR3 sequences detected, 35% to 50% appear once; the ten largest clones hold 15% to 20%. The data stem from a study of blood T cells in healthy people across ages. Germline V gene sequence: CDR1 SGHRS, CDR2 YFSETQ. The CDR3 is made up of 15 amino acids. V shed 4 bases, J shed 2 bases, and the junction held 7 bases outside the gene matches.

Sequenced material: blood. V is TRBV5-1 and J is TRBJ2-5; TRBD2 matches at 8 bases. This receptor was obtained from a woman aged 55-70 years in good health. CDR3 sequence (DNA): TGCGCCAGCAGCCGAGCGGGAGCAGCGCAAGAGACCCAGTACTTC. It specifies CASSRAGAAQETQYF.